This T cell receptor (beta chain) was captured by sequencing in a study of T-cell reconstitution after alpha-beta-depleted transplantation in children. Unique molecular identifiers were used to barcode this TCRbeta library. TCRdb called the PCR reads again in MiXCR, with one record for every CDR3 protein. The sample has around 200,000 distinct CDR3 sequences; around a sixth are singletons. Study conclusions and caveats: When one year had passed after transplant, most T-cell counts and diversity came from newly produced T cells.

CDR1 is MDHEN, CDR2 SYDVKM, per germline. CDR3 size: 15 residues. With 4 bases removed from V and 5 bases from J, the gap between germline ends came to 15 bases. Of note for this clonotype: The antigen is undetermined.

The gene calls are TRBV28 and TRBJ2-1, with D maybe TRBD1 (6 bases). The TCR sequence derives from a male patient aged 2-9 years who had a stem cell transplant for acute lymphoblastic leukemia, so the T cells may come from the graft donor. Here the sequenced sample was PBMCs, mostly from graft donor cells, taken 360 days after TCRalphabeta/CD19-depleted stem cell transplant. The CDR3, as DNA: TGTGCCAGCAGTTGGTTGGGAACAGGGAACAATGAGCAGTTCTTC. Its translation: CASSWLGTGNNEQFF.